The 2 T cell receptor beta chains reported below all come from one sample, sequenced in a study of T-cell memory formation after mild COVID-19. Using its own MiXCR run on the 5' RACE reads, TCRdb lists one record per CDR3 protein. The sample carries 140,000 to 150,000 distinct CDR3 sequences, 15% to 20% recorded once. Sequenced sample: PBMCs or a T cell subset sorted from them (not recorded which). All receptors come from an adult woman who had mild COVID-19 (a few samples of this study predate the infection). Cell type and time point are not known.

This chain links TRBV12-3 or TRBV12-4 with TRBJ2-1; 14 bases align to TRBD2. The CDR3 loop spans 15 amino acids. After removal of 7 bases from V and 14 bases from J, the junction contained 13 bases not matched to a gene. Here the CDR3 reads CASTQGLAGGLREFF. CDR3 DNA: TGTGCCAGCACCCAAGGACTAGCGGGAGGACTTAGGGAGTTCTTC.

V is TRBV6-6 and J is TRBJ2-2, with D tentatively TRBD1 or TRBD2 (5 bases each). CDR3 length: 13 residues. Germline CDR1 is MNHNY and CDR2 is SVGAGI (reference sequence). Deletions cut 10 bases from V and 5 bases from J, with 14 bases between. The CDR3 spells CANRDLLTGELFF. CDR3 sequence (DNA): TGTGCCAACCGGGACCTACTTACCGGGGAGCTGTTTTTT.